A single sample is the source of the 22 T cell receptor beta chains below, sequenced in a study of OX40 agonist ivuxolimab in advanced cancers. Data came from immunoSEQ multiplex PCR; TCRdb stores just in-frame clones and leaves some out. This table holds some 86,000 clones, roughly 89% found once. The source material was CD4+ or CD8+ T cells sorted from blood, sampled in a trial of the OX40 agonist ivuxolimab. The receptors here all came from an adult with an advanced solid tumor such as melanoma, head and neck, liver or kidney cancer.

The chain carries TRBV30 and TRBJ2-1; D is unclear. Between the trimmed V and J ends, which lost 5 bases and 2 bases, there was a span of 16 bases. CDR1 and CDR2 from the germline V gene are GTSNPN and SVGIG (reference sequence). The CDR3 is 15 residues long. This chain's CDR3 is CAWGTGREAYNEQFF. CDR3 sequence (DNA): TGTGCCTGGGGAACCGGACGAGAAGCCTACAATGAGCAGTTCTTC. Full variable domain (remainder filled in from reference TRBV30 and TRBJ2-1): SQTIHQWPATLVQPVGSPLSLECTVEGTSNPNLYWYRQAAGRGLQLLFYSVGIGQISSEVPQNLSASRPQDRQFILSSKKLLLSDSGFYLCAWGTGREAYNEQFFGPGTRLTVL.

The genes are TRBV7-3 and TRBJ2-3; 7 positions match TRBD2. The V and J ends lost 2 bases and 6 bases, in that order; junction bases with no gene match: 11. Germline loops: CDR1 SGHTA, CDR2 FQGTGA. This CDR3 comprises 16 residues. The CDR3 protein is CASSLESGAGSDTQYF. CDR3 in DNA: TGTGCCAGCAGCTTAGAGTCGGGAGCGGGGTCCGATACGCAGTATTTT.

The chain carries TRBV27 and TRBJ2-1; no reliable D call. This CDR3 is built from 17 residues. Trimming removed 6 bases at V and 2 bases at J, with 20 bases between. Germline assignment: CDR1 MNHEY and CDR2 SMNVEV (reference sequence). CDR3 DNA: TGTGCCAGCAGCTACGCTCCGGAACGAGTTACCTACAATGAGCAGTTCTTC. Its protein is CASSYAPERVTYNEQFF.

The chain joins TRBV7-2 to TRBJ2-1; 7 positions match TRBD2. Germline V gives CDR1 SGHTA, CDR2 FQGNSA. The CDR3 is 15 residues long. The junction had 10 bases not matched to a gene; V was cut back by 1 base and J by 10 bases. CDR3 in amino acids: CASSLGVRLADEQFF. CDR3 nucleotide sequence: TGTGCCAGCAGCTTAGGGGTTAGGCTAGCGGACGAGCAGTTCTTC.

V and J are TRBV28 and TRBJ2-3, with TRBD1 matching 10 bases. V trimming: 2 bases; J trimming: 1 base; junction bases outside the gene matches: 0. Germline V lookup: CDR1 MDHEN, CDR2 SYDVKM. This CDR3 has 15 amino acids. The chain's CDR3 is CASSLGTGGTDTQYF. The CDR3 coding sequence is TGTGCCAGCAGTTTAGGGACAGGGGGCACAGATACGCAGTATTTT.

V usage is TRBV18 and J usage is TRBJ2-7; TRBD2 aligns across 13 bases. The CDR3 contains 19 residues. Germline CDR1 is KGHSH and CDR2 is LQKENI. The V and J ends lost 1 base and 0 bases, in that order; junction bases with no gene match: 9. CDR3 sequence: CASSPLGTSGNRPSYEQYF. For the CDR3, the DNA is TGTGCCAGCTCACCACTTGGGACTAGCGGGAACAGGCCCTCCTACGAGCAGTACTTC.

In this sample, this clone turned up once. CDR3 sequence (DNA): TGCGCCAGCAGCCAATGGGGCACAAACACCGGGGAGCTGTTTTTT. It yields the protein CASSQWGTNTGELFF. This chain joins TRBV4-1 and TRBJ2-2, with a weak D call TRBD1 (5 bases). The V gene's germline CDR1 is MGHRA and CDR2 YSYEKL. V lost 2 bases and J lost 2, with 9 bases in between. The CDR3 contains 15 residues.

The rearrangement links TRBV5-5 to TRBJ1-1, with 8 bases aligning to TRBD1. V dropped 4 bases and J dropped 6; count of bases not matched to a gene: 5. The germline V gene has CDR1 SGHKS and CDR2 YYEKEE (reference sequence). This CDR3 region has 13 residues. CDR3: CASSIGQGAEAFF. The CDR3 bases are TGTGCCAGCAGCATCGGACAGGGAGCTGAAGCTTTCTTT.

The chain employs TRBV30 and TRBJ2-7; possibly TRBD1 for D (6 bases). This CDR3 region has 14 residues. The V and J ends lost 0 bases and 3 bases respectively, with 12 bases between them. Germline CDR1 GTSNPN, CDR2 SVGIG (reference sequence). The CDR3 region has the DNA TGTGCCTGGAGTGTTTGGACAGCTTACTACGAGCAGTACTTC. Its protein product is CAWSVWTAYYEQYF.

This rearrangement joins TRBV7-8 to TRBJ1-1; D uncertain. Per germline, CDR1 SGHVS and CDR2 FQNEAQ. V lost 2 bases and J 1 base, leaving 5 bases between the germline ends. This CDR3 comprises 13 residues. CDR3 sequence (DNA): TGTGCCAGCAGCTTATCAGGGAACACTGAAGCTTTCTTT. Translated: CASSLSGNTEAFF.

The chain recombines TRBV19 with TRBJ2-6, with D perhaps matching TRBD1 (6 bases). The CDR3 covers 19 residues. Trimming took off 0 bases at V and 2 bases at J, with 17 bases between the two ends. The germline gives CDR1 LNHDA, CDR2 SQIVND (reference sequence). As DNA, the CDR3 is TGTGCCAGTAGTATAGATGGGTTCGGGGACATCACTGGGGCCAACGTCCTGACTTTC. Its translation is CASSIDGFGDITGANVLTF.

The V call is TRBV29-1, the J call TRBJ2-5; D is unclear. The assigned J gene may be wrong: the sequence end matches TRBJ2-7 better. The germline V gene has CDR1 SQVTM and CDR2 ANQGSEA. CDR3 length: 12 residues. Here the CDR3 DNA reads TGCAGCGTCAGGACCCAATTCTACGAGCAGTACTTC. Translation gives CSVRTQFYEQYF.

CDR3 nucleotide sequence: TGTGCCAGCAGTTACGAGGGCTACGAGCAGTTCTTC. This gives the protein CASSYEGYEQFF. The rearrangement links TRBV6-5 to TRBJ2-1; TRBD2 is a possible D gene (5 bases). Deletions cut 2 bases from V and 10 bases from J, with 9 bases between. The CDR3 loop spans 12 amino acids. Germline CDR1 and CDR2: MNHEY and SVGAGI.

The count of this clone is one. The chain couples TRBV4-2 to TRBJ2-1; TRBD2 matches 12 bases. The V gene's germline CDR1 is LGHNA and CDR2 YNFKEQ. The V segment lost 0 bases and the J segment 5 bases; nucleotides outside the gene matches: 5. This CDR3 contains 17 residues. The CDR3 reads CASSQERTSGTNNEQFF. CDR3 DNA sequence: TGTGCCAGCAGCCAAGAACGGACTAGCGGGACAAACAATGAGCAGTTCTTC.

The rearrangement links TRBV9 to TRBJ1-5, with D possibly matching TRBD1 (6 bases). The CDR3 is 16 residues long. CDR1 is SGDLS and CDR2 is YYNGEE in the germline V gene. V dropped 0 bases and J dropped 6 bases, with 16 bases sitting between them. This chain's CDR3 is CASSVGDGGAGQPQHF. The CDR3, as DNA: TGTGCCAGCAGCGTAGGGGATGGGGGCGCGGGTCAGCCCCAGCATTTT.

The CDR3 region is CASSLVLLAGVYNEQFF. The CDR3 nucleotides are TGTGCCAGCAGCTTAGTATTACTAGCGGGAGTCTACAATGAGCAGTTCTTC. The chain has TRBV11-2 and TRBJ2-1; 11 bases are a match to TRBD2. The CDR3 totals 17 residues. J gave up 3 bases and V 1 base, and 5 bases lay outside the gene matches. The V gene's germline CDR1 is SGHAT and CDR2 FQNNGV.

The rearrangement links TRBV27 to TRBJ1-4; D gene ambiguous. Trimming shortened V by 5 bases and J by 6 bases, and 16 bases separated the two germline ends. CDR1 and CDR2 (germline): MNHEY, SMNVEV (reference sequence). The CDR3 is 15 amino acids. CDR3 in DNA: TGTGCCAGCAGTCTCGGGAACACGCCCTATGAAAAACTGTTTTTT. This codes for CASSLGNTPYEKLFF.

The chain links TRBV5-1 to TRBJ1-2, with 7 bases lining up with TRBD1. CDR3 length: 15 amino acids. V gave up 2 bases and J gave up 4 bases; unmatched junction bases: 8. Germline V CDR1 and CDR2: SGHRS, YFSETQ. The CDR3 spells CASSFGDSLVYGYTF. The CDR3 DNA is TGCGCCAGCAGCTTCGGGGACAGCCTTGTCTATGGCTACACCTTC. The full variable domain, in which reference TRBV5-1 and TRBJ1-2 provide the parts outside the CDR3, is KAGVTQTPRYLIKTRGQQVTLSCSPISGHRSVSWYQQTPGQGLQFLFEYFSETQRNKGNFPGRFSGRQFSNSRSEMNVSTLELGDSALYLCASSFGDSLVYGYTFGSGTRLTVV.

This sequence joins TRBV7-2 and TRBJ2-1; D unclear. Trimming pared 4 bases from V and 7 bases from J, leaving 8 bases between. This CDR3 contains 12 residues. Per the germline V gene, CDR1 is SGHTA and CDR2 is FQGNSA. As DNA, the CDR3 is TGTGCCAGCAGCTATAGAAGGAATGAGCAGTTCTTC. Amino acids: CASSYRRNEQFF.

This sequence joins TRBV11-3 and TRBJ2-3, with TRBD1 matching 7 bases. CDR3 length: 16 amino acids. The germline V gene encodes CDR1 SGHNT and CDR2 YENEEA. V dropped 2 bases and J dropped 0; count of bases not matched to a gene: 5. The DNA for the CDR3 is TGTGCCAGCAGCTTACGGGGACAGTTCAGCACAGATACGCAGTATTTT. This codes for CASSLRGQFSTDTQYF.

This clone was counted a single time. In DNA form, the CDR3 reads TGTGCTAGTGGTTTGCCCCAGGGGGGGCACACCGGGGAGCTGTTTTTT. Encoded protein: CASGLPQGGHTGELFF. The V gene is TRBV12-5, the J gene TRBJ2-2; D could derive from TRBD1 or TRBD2 (7 bases each). Germline V lookup: CDR1 LGHNT, CDR2 FRNRAP. V was shortened by 2 bases and J by 3 bases, with 13 bases between the two germline ends. This CDR3 has 16 residues.

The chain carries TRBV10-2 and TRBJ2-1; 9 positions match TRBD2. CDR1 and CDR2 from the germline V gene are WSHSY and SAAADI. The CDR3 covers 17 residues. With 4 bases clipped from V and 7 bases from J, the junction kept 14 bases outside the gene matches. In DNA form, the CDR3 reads TGCGCCAGCAGTGTGGGGAATGCGGGAGGGCCTAAGAATGAGCAGTTCTTC. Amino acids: CASSVGNAGGPKNEQFF.